This T cell receptor (beta chain) was profiled in a study of cytotoxic CD8 clonotypes in ibrutinib-treated CLL (dated by TCRdb to the early 2020s). A note on the overall study: The cohort was composed of 11 relapsed/refractory and about 16 treatment-naive patients; IGHV unmutated status was identified in around 17 patients. Responses were partial in 24 patients and complete in 2; after median 68 months follow-up, roughly 14 stayed in remission and roughly twelve progressed. The response samples were drawn at a median of roughly twelve months into treatment, with a range of roughly 6 to 40 months. An average of 255,043 productive templates and approximately 91,000 productive rearrangements was obtained per sample. Longitudinal samples were obtainable from about 30% of the roughly 90 participants in the trial. Cryopreserved peripheral blood mononuclear cells were collected at three points: before therapy, at response, and at either sustained remission or disease progression. Every sample from remission and from progressive disease was obtained while the patients were still on ibrutinib. Results the study describes overall, beyond this receptor: Public clonotypes were rare and either shrank or stayed stable during treatment, and the rise in clonality at ibrutinib response reflected expansion of private clonotypes. An increase in clonality was observed at ibrutinib response, with clonality remaining stable during sustained remission and falling back toward baseline at progression. Baseline clonality exceeded that of age-matched healthy donors and correlated strongly with circulating CD8+ T-cell counts. Sampling times were not matched between sustained-remission and progressing patients, and lymph node repertoires were not studied.

CDR1 is given as SEHNR and CDR2 as FQNEAQ, both from the germline V gene (reference sequence). At the junction V is shortened by 4 bases and J by 1 base, with 14 bases in between. The CDR3 contains 16 residues, cysteine and phenylalanine counted. Only the CDR3 portion is preserved as DNA: 48 bases, with reading frame beginning at the first base. On this clone itself: Its antigen is still unknown. No quality values exist for individual bases; no much larger clone is one base distant.

A MiSeq instrument was used for deep resolution sequencing, which targeted depths ranging from 1 in 1 million up to 1 in 200,000 T cells, with coverage averaging 10x for each clonotype. The immunoSEQ hsTCRB Kit was used to generate TCR beta libraries. For the original study's pipeline: Data were analyzed with ImmunoSEQ Data Assistant and ImmunoSEQ Analyzer, with V, D and J genes assigned per IMGT definitions. Clonality was computed as one minus normalized Shannon entropy of productive rearrangement frequencies, ranging from 0 to 1. Public clonotype analysis was restricted to overrepresented clonotypes comprising at least 0.05% of each patient's repertoire. Around 14 repertoires from age-matched healthy donors, obtained from immuneACCESS, served as clonality controls. In its TCRdb copy, this immuneACCESS table keeps in-frame sequences only and misses some clones. Where compared with another copy, unresolved V genes explain less than half of these, and the others have no known cause. The V and J calls and clone size were taken over from that table, and D and trimming were inferred from the DNA. This sample has 200,000 to 250,000 clones in its table, and approximately 75% of those were observed once. The ten most abundant clones make up roughly 11% of the sample.

What this sample's time point label stands for: approximately eleven months on ibrutinib. Roughly 1.9 micrograms of genomic DNA were extracted from cryopreserved PBMCs for TCR beta library preparation. Longitudinal blood samples from CLL patients on ibrutinib monotherapy underwent high-throughput TCR beta sequencing. The patients took part in an open-label, single-center phase 2 trial of ibrutinib monotherapy. The chain is assembled from TRBV7-9 and TRBJ2-1; possibly the D gene is TRBD2, per 6 matching bases. The source material was PBMCs, sampled after 12 months of ibrutinib treatment. The clonotype comes from a human donor with chronic lymphocytic leukemia. CDR3 sequence: CASSSPGRRSYNEQFF. The DNA sequence is as follows: TGTGCCAGCAGCTCCCCCGGGAGAAGGTCCTACAATGAGCAGTTCTTC.